A single TCR beta chain is shown here with its context. Authors' data handling: The assay estimated nucleated cells by amplifying reference gene primers. Assay: immunoSEQ multiplex PCR; the TCRdb copy retains only in-frame clones and omits some. The V and J calls and the clone size are those of that table, but D and trimming were determined from the DNA. The sample holds approximately 290,000 clones; about 86% are singletons and the top ten take approximately 14%. The Seattle patients, enrolled during active infection, were followed longitudinally. Germline V CDR1 and CDR2: SGHAT, FQNNGV. V lost 2 bases to trimming and J lost 6 bases, with 20 bases between them. The CDR3 loop spans 17 amino acids. This entry comes from a study of blood T cell repertoires in COVID-19. Study in general: The United States, Italy and Spain provided the acute and convalescent COVID-19 samples. PBMCs, B-cell-depleted T cells, or T cells were the source of the cDNA or gDNA that made up the material.

The source material was peripheral blood. This chain connects TRBV11-2 to TRBJ1-5, with D possibly matching TRBD1 (6 bases). The receptor was isolated from a person aged 65 to 85 with COVID-19, enrolled during active disease. The CDR3 loop reads CASSLTGPGARSQPQHF. In DNA, the CDR3 is TGTGCCAGCAGCTTAACGGGGCCAGGGGCGCGGAGTCAGCCCCAGCATTTT.